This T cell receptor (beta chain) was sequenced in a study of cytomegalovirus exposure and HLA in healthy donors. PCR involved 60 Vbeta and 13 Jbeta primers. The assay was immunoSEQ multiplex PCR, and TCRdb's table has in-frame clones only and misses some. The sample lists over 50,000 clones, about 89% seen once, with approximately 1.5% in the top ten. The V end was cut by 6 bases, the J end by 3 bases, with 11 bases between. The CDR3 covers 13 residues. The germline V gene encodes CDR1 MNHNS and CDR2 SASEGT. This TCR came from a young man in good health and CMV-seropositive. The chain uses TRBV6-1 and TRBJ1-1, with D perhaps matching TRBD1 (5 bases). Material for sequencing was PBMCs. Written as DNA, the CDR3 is TGTGCCAGCAGCAGGGTACGGGACACTGAAGCTTTCTTT. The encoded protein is CASSRVRDTEAFF.